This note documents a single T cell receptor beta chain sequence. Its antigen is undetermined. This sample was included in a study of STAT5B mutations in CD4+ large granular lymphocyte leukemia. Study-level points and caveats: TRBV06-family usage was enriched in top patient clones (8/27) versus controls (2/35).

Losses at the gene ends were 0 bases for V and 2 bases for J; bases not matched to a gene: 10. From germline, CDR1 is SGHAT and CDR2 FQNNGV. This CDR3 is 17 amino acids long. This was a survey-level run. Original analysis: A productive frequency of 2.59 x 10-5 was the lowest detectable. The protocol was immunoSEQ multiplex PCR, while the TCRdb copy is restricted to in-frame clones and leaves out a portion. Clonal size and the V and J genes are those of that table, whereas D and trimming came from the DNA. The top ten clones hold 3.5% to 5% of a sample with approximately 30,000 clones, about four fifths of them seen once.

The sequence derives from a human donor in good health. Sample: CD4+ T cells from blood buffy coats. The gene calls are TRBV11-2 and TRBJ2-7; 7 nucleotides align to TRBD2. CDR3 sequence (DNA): TGTGCCAGCAGCTTAGATAGGTCGGCGGGAGCGGCCTACGAGCAGTACTTC. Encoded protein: CASSLDRSAGAAYEQYF.